These 7 T cell receptor beta chains originate from one sample sequenced in a study of blood T cell repertoires in COVID-19. Clones were read by immunoSEQ multiplex PCR, and TCRdb kept only the in-frame ones, dropping some. This table has approximately 61,000 clones, over 80% appearing once. Sample: peripheral blood. Receptors were obtained from a man between 65 and 85 years old with acute or convalescent COVID-19.

In DNA form, the CDR3 reads TGTGCCAGCAGCGAAAGCCGCACAGATACGCAGTATTTT. Translation: CASSESRTDTQYF. The V call is TRBV7-2, the J call TRBJ2-3, with D unresolved. This CDR3 is built from 13 residues. Trimming left V 5 bases short and J 1 base short, with 7 bases between. Germline V lookup: CDR1 SGHTA, CDR2 FQGNSA.

In this sample, this clone turned up once. The V and J genes are TRBV19 and TRBJ2-1, with 8 bases aligning to TRBD2. The CDR3 has 14 residues. CDR1 and CDR2 (germline): LNHDA, SQIVND (reference sequence). V dropped 6 bases and J dropped 6; count of bases not matched to a gene: 7. The CDR3 DNA follows: TGTGCCAGTAGATCCGGGGGGGCTCCCAATGAGCAGTTCTTC. Encoded protein: CASRSGGAPNEQFF.

This chain joins TRBV6-1 and TRBJ2-7; 10 bases agree with TRBD1. Looked up from germline, CDR1 is MNHNS and CDR2 is SASEGT. This CDR3 is built from 19 residues. Trimming took 1 base from V and 3 from J; bases not matched to a gene: 15. The CDR3 region has the DNA TGTGCCAGCAGTGAAGTTCTGGTCCTTCCAGGACAGGGGGTCTACGAGCAGTACTTC. Amino acid sequence: CASSEVLVLPGQGVYEQYF.

The genes are TRBV28 and TRBJ2-5, with 7 bases identical to TRBD2. V lost 6 bases to trimming and J lost 4 bases; unmatched junction nucleotides: 5. The germline V gene has CDR1 MDHEN and CDR2 SYDVKM. The CDR3 length is 13 residues. The CDR3 protein is CASSRTGGETQYF. DNA of the CDR3: TGTGCCAGCAGCCGGACGGGGGGAGAGACCCAGTACTTC.

The chain recombines TRBV5-6 with TRBJ1-1; 9 bases map to TRBD1. The J segment lost 10 bases and the V segment lost 4 bases, leaving 11 bases of the junction unmatched. The germline V gene has CDR1 SGHDT and CDR2 YYEEEE. The CDR3 is 14 residues long. CDR3 sequence: CASSSRDRVPAAFF. The CDR3 bases are TGTGCCAGCAGCAGCCGGGACAGGGTCCCCGCAGCTTTCTTT.

Concerning this clone itself: Additional DNA sequences in this sample encode the identical CDR3. The chain combines TRBV19 with TRBJ2-5; D may be TRBD2 (6 bases). V was shortened by 3 bases and J by 1 base, with 6 bases between the two germline ends. The CDR3 is made up of 13 amino acids. Germline loops: CDR1 LNHDA, CDR2 SQIVND (reference sequence). CDR3 sequence: CASSIGGQETQYF. In DNA form, the CDR3 reads TGTGCCAGTAGTATCGGGGGCCAAGAGACCCAGTACTTC.

The chain has TRBV6-1 and TRBJ2-7, with 8 bases identical to TRBD1. J lost 2 bases, V lost 9 bases, and 3 bases had no gene match. Germline V gives CDR1 MNHNS, CDR2 SASEGT. The CDR3 consists of 12 residues. CDR3 loop: CASGTGTYEQYF. The CDR3 DNA sequence: TGTGCCAGTGGGACAGGTACCTACGAGCAGTACTTC.